This T cell receptor beta chain derives from a study of T cell responses to AZD1222 COVID-19 vaccine (dated by TCRdb to the early 2020s). Some background on the complete study: A total of about 240 trial participants underwent TCR sequencing, of whom around 200 received two doses of AZD1222 and about 26 received two doses of the MenACWY control vaccine. Trial participants were enrolled by age into subgroups of 18-55, 56-69 and 70-plus years, and 148, 28 and 57 TCR-sequenced participants, respectively, were included in these subgroups.

General conclusions and limits of the study: In the small 56-69-year group, the increase in depth fell short of significance, most likely because of low power. Participants were mostly white British, with more females than males. The authors suggested clonal diversity may have been underestimated. Because no day 14 peak-response samples were available, the repertoires could be characterized only after the peak T cell response. Conclusions about previously exposed vaccinees are limited because only six or seven AZD1222 recipients were SARS-CoV-2 seropositive at baseline. Epitopes outside the regions mutated in the B.1.351 and B.1.1.7 variants were reportedly recognized by nearly half of the unique spike-specific TCRs. A significant rise in spike-specific TCR breadth and depth was observed after two AZD1222 doses relative to day 0 and relative to MenACWY recipients. The whole spike protein was spanned by vaccine-associated CD4 TCRs, and dominant responses were seen in regions 160-218 and 743-854.

Taken with the paper, the label for time point translates to: about 28 days (+/-7) after the second vaccine dose. AZD1222 recipients whose second dose came at about 4 weeks and those whose second dose came at about 12 weeks were combined into one group, since spike-specific TCR depth and breadth did not differ between the two schedules. Vaccinee samples came from UK trials COV001 and COV002, including a single-blind randomized controlled phase 2/3 trial of AZD1222 (ChAdOx1 nCoV-19) in healthy adults. For TCRbeta chain sequencing, PBMC samples were collected from trial participants at day 0 and at day 28 after the second dose. The CDR3 regions of human TCRbeta chains were analyzed by immunosequencing. From the authors' description of their analysis: TCRs in the repertoires were matched against a reference library of SARS-CoV-2-specific TCRs that had been generated with the MIRA antigen-specificity platform. Breadth was defined as the fraction of unique TCRs that were SARS-CoV-2-associated, and depth was defined as the fraction of total T cells that were SARS-CoV-2-associated. Each spike-specific TCR was assigned to its reactive spike region and to a CD4 or CD8 class using the MIRA data. Log10-transformed breadth and depth values were compared by one-way ANOVA with Sidak's multiple comparisons tests. Drawn from immuneACCESS, this table holds only the in-frame rearrangements with V and J called that TCRdb kept. Clones are partly lost; checked studies trace under half to an unresolved V gene and leave the rest unexplained. Clone size and the V and J calls come from that table; the DNA yielded D and trimming. Recorded for this sample are fewer than 200,000 clones; roughly 94% of them occurred a single time. The ten largest account for around 1.5% of the sample.

Reading the germline V gene (reference sequence) gives CDR1 LNHDA and CDR2 SQIVND. Unmatched junction bases come to 4, with V trimmed by 0 bases and J by 6 bases. The cysteine opens and the phenylalanine closes a CDR3 of 15 amino acids. Solely the CDR3 DNA is kept, with 45 bases framed from the first base. About this clone itself: Its antigen target is currently unknown. No quality values exist for individual bases; no much larger clone is one base distant.

This specimen consisted of peripheral blood, obtained 28 days after the second AZD1222 dose. The rearrangement joined TRBV19 to TRBJ1-5, and TRBD1 aligns with 8 junction nucleotides. The TCR sequence derives from an adult who received the AZD1222 COVID-19 vaccine. The DNA reads TGTGCCAGTAGTATAGACAGGGGGCATGGTCAGCCCCAGCATTTT. Its product reads: CASSIDRGHGQPQHF.